This T cell receptor (beta chain) was observed in a study of blood T cell repertoires in COVID-19. Study overall: Donors in the United States, Italy and Spain gave samples during acute or convalescent COVID-19. Nucleic acid was either cDNA or gDNA, and it came from T cells, B-cell-depleted T cells, or PBMCs.

The assay was immunoSEQ multiplex PCR, and TCRdb's table has in-frame clones only and misses some. In the table there are about 66,000 clones, about 87% of which are singletons. Sequencing input: peripheral blood. The TCR comes from a woman in her seventies with acute or convalescent COVID-19.

DNA of the CDR3: TGTGCCAGCAGTTACTTAGAGATGAACACTGAAGCTTTCTTT. Amino acid sequence: CASSYLEMNTEAFF. The chain employs TRBV6-2 or TRBV6-3 and TRBJ1-1, with D unclear. Trimming stripped 1 base from V and 0 bases from J, with 6 bases between. The CDR3 totals 14 residues. Germline assignment: CDR1 MNHEY and CDR2 SVGEGT.